The 19 T cell receptor beta chains in this list originate from one sample, sequenced in a study of glioma-infiltrating T cells after dendritic cell vaccination (dated by TCRdb to the mid-2010s). Libraries were constructed by the immunoSEQ multiplex PCR assay. TCRdb holds this immuneACCESS table with in-frame rearrangements only. Some clones are missing; in checked studies, unresolved V genes explain under half, and the rest has no known cause. The sample data list about 87,000 clones, and roughly four fifths of these were observed just once. Under 8% of the sample rests with the top ten. The time point label here, explained by the study, means: after dendritic cell vaccination, including at tumor progression/relapse. The input for sequencing was blood, taken after dendritic cell vaccination. Receptor source: a human donor with glioblastoma.

This sequence joins TRBV10-3 and TRBJ2-1; maybe TRBD1 (7 bases). This CDR3 is built from 16 residues. Trimming removed 2 bases at V and 8 bases at J, with 19 bases between. Germline V gives CDR1 ENHRY, CDR2 SYGVKD. CDR3 residues: CAISEDRRGPEDEQFF. As DNA, the CDR3 is TGTGCCATCAGTGAGGACAGGAGGGGGCCAGAGGATGAGCAGTTCTTC.

This chain's CDR3 is CASSSHGLANTEAFF. The CDR3 DNA reads TGCGCCAGCAGCTCGCACGGGTTGGCGAACACTGAAGCTTTCTTT. This rearrangement joins TRBV5-1 to TRBJ1-1; no firm D call. Between the trimmed V and J ends, which lost 3 bases and 1 base, there was a span of 13 bases. CDR1 is SGHRS and CDR2 is YFSETQ in the germline V gene. This CDR3 comprises 15 residues.

The V gene is TRBV28, the J gene TRBJ1-1, with D unclear. Germline V gene lookup returns CDR1 MDHEN and CDR2 SYDVKM. The V end lost 2 bases, the J end lost 1 base, and 5 bases lay between the germline ends. This CDR3 region has 13 residues. This chain's CDR3 is CASSLAGNTEAFF. The CDR3 nucleotides are TGTGCCAGCAGTTTAGCAGGGAACACTGAAGCTTTCTTT.

This chain joins TRBV5-5 and TRBJ1-1, with D unresolved. The V end was cut by 2 bases, the J end by 1 base, with 6 bases between. The CDR3 has 13 amino acids. The germline V gene encodes CDR1 SGHKS and CDR2 YYEKEE (reference sequence). CDR3 in amino acids: CASSLTGNTEAFF. CDR3 sequence (DNA): TGTGCCAGCAGCTTAACGGGGAACACTGAAGCTTTCTTT.

The V call is TRBV2, the J call TRBJ1-5; no reliable D call. The CDR3 totals 14 residues. V dropped 4 bases and J dropped 4 bases, with 11 bases sitting between them. Per the germline V gene, CDR1 is SNHLY and CDR2 is FYNNEI. The CDR3 DNA reads TGTGCCAGCAGTGTGAGGGAAAGGAATCAGCCCCAGCATTTT. Its translation: CASSVRERNQPQHF.

V and J are TRBV9 and TRBJ1-2; 10 bases are shared with TRBD1. Looked up from germline, CDR1 is SGDLS and CDR2 is YYNGEE. The CDR3 is made up of 15 amino acids. The V and J ends lost 3 bases and 8 bases, in that order; junction bases with no gene match: 10. CDR3 region: CASSGILGTGVGYTF. For the CDR3, the DNA is TGTGCCAGCAGCGGCATTCTCGGGACAGGGGTAGGCTACACCTTC.

The chain combines TRBV7-9 with TRBJ2-7, with D possibly TRBD2 on 5 matching bases. V was cut by 1 base and J by 6 bases, with 16 bases left in between. Germline V gene lookup returns CDR1 SEHNR and CDR2 FQNEAQ (reference sequence). The CDR3 extends over 15 amino acids. Here the CDR3 reads CASSLERASRGEQYF. The CDR3 region has the DNA TGTGCCAGCAGCTTAGAACGGGCTAGCCGGGGCGAGCAGTACTTC.

This rearrangement joins TRBV5-1 to TRBJ2-7; weak D call: TRBD1 (5 bases). Trimming stripped 0 bases from V and 5 bases from J, with 18 bases between. The CDR3 extends over 16 amino acids. Per germline, CDR1 SGHRS and CDR2 YFSETQ. The CDR3 bases are TGCGCCAGCAGCTTGGGGCAGGGTGAGCTAACGCACGAGCAGTACTTC. It encodes CASSLGQGELTHEQYF.

This chain links TRBV4-1 with TRBJ2-1; tentative D call: TRBD2 (5 bases). The germline gives CDR1 MGHRA, CDR2 YSYEKL. Trimming stripped 3 bases from V and 5 bases from J, with 17 bases between. CDR3 size: 16 residues. The CDR3, as DNA: TGCGCCAGCAGCCACAGGTCAGACCCTAGCAACAATGAGCAGTTCTTC. This translates into CASSHRSDPSNNEQFF.

The genes are TRBV4-3 and TRBJ2-1; TRBD2 matches at 9 bases. V trimming: 4 bases; J trimming: 6 bases; junction bases outside the gene matches: 16. Germline CDR1 reads LGHNA; CDR2 reads YSLEER. CDR3 length: 18 residues. The CDR3 coding sequence is TGCGCCAGCAGCCCTAACATCCCTAGCGGGGCGGGGGGCAATGAGCAGTTCTTC. It specifies CASSPNIPSGAGGNEQFF.

The chain is built from TRBV7-8 and TRBJ2-3; 14 bases are shared with TRBD2. Per the germline V gene, CDR1 is SGHVS and CDR2 is FQNEAQ. V shed 5 bases and J 7 bases; nucleotides not matched to a gene: 11. The CDR3 length is 17 residues. CDR3 loop: CASSPRGTSGGNYTQYF. Written as DNA, the CDR3 is TGTGCCAGCAGCCCCCGGGGGACTAGCGGGGGAAACTATACGCAGTATTTT. The variable domain in full, with the rest retrieved from reference TRBV7-8 and TRBJ2-3, is GAGVSQSPRYKVAKRGQDVALRCDPISGHVSLFWYQQALGQGPEFLTYFQNEAQLDKSGLPSDRFFAERPEGSVSTLKIQRTQQEDSAVYLCASSPRGTSGGNYTQYFGPGTRLTVL.

The V gene is TRBV4-1, the J gene TRBJ1-2; no reliable D call. Germline V lookup: CDR1 MGHRA, CDR2 YSYEKL. The CDR3 sequence is 15 residues long. V gave up 1 base and J gave up 7 bases, with 16 bases separating them. The CDR3 nucleotides read TGCGCCAGCAGCCAAGTGGAAACAGCTCTTAGTGGCTACACCTTC. Protein sequence: CASSQVETALSGYTF.

The rearrangement uses TRBV27 and TRBJ2-3; 9 bases align to TRBD2. The CDR3 sequence is 15 residues long. The J segment lost 4 bases and the V segment lost 6 bases, leaving 8 bases of the junction unmatched. The V gene's germline CDR1 is MNHEY and CDR2 SMNVEV (reference sequence). The CDR3 sequence is CASSSPPSGADTQYF. CDR3 coding DNA: TGTGCCAGCAGCTCCCCCCCTAGCGGGGCAGATACGCAGTATTTT.

This chain joins TRBV7-2 and TRBJ1-2; D ambiguous. The V end lost 5 bases, the J end lost 4 bases, and 14 bases lay between the germline ends. CDR1 is SGHTA and CDR2 is FQGNSA in the germline V gene. CDR3 length equals 14 residues. The CDR3 loop is CASSPPERAYGYTF. CDR3 nucleotides: TGTGCCAGCAGCCCACCTGAGAGAGCCTATGGCTACACCTTC.

This chain connects TRBV19 to TRBJ1-1; 8 positions agree with TRBD1. The CDR3 covers 17 residues. Germline V CDR1 and CDR2: LNHDA, SQIVND (reference sequence). Germline trimming cut 6 bases from V and 1 base from J; bases unmatched to any gene: 13. CDR3 sequence (DNA): TGTGCCAGTAGCCCCCTCCGGCCAGGGGGCAAGAACACTGAAGCTTTCTTT. Its protein is CASSPLRPGGKNTEAFF.

This chain links TRBV6-5 with TRBJ1-1; 9 nucleotides line up with TRBD1. The CDR3 loop spans 15 amino acids. Germline CDR1 and CDR2: MNHEY and SVGAGI. The V and J ends lost 5 bases and 5 bases, in that order; junction bases with no gene match: 9. The CDR3 DNA sequence: TGTGCCAGCAGTGCTGGCGGGACAGGGAAAACTGAAGCTTTCTTT. It is translated as CASSAGGTGKTEAFF.

The chain joins TRBV5-1 to TRBJ2-3; 9 nucleotides align to TRBD1. The CDR3 extends over 15 amino acids. Germline loops: CDR1 SGHRS, CDR2 YFSETQ. The ends lost 4 bases at V and 1 base at J; junction bases unmatched: 4. The CDR3 DNA sequence: TGCGCCAGCAGCCAGGGACAGGGTGGCACAGATACGCAGTATTTT. This translates into CASSQGQGGTDTQYF.

The V and J genes are TRBV15 and TRBJ1-1, with unresolved D. Trimming cost V 0 bases and J 1 base, with 6 bases left between them. This CDR3 has 14 residues. Germline V gene lookup returns CDR1 LNHNV and CDR2 YYDKDF (reference sequence). This CDR3 reads CATSREGGNTEAFF. The CDR3 DNA follows: TGTGCCACCAGCAGAGAAGGAGGGAACACTGAAGCTTTCTTT. The full variable domain, its missing parts supplied by reference TRBV15 and TRBJ1-1, is DAMVIQNPRYQVTQFGKPVTLSCSQTLNHNVMYWYQQKSSQAPKLLFHYYDKDFNNEADTPDNFQSRRPNTSFCFLDIRSPGLGDTAMYLCATSREGGNTEAFFGQGTRLTVV.

The V gene is TRBV29-1, the J gene TRBJ1-2, with 11 bases identical to TRBD1. The length of the CDR3 is 15 residues. Germline CDR1 is SQVTM and CDR2 is ANQGSEA. V trimming: 7 bases; J trimming: 0 bases; junction bases outside the gene matches: 7. The CDR3 is CSAERDRGTNYGYTF. In nucleotides, the CDR3 is TGCAGCGCCGAAAGGGACAGGGGGACTAACTATGGCTACACCTTC. Variable domain in full (rest from reference TRBV29-1 and TRBJ1-2): SAVISQKPSRDICQRGTSLTIQCQVDSQVTMMFWYRQQPGQSLTLIATANQGSEATYESGFVIDKFPISRPNLTFSTLTVSNMSPEDSSIYLCSAERDRGTNYGYTFGSGTRLTVV.